The clone carrying this TCR beta chain was recorded once. The antigen is unknown. The V gene's germline CDR1 is SGHNT and CDR2 YENEEA. CDR3 length: 14 amino acids. V was cut by 1 base and J by 10 bases, with 14 bases left in between. This specimen comes from a study of OX40 agonist ivuxolimab in advanced cancers. Produced via immunoSEQ multiplex PCR; TCRdb's table is partial and in-frame only. The profile covers 55,000 to 65,000 clones, with under 90% appearing a single time and around 0.52% taken by the ten largest. Findings and caveats of the study: The CD4+ and CD8+ T cells in the blood had expanded clonally by week 6 at 0.1 to 3.0 mg/kg.

The chain is built from TRBV11-3 and TRBJ2-1, with D perhaps matching TRBD1 (6 bases). This receptor was obtained from an adult with an advanced solid tumor such as melanoma, head and neck, liver or kidney cancer. The sample consisted of CD4+ or CD8+ T cells sorted from blood, taken in a trial of the OX40 agonist ivuxolimab. DNA for the CDR3: TGTGCCAGCAGCTTAGGCCACAGGGATGGGGAGCAGTTCTTC. This translates into CASSLGHRDGEQFF.